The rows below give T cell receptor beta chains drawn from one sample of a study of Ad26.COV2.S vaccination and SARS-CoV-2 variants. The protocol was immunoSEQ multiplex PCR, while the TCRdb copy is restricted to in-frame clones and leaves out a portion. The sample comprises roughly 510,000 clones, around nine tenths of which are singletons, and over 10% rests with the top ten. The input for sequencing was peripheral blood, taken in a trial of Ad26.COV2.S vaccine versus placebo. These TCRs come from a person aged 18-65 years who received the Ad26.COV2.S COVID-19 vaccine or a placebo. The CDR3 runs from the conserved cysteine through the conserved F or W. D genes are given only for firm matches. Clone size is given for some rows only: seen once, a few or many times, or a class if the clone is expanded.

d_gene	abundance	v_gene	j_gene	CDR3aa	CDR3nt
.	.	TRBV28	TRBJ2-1	CASRLGGERNEQFF	TGTGCCAGCAGACTGGGGGGAGAGCGGAATGAGCAGTTCTTC
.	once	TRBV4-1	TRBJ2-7	CASSQVPGVGAYEQYF	TGCGCCAGCAGCCAAGTCCCCGGGGTAGGGGCCTACGAGCAGTACTTC
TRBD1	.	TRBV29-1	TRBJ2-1	CSVYSDRGLGNEQFF	TGCAGCGTCTACTCTGACAGGGGCCTTGGGAATGAGCAGTTCTTC
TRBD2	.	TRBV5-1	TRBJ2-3	CASSEEGRETDTQYF	TGCGCCAGCAGCGAAGAGGGGAGGGAGACAGATACGCAGTATTTT
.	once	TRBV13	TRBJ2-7	CASSLGGGTYEQYF	TGTGCCAGCAGCTTAGGGGGCGGGACTTACGAGCAGTACTTC
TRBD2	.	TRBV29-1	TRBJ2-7	CSVELAGISYEQYF	TGCAGCGTTGAACTAGCGGGAATCTCCTACGAGCAGTACTTC
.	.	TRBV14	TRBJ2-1	CASSQASSYNEQFF	TGTGCCAGCAGCCAGGCGAGCTCCTACAATGAGCAGTTCTTC
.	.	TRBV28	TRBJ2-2	CASRGASGVYTGELFF	TGTGCCAGCAGGGGGGCTAGCGGAGTGTACACCGGGGAGCTGTTTTTT
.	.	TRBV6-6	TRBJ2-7	CASSYQLSYEQYF	TGTGCCAGCAGTTATCAGTTATCCTACGAGCAGTACTTC
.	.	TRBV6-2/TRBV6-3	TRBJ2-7	CASSYLDYEQYF	TGTGCCAGCAGTTACCTCGACTACGAGCAGTACTTC
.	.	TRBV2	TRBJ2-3	CASSEEALVMGKGEDTQYF	TGTGCCAGCAGTGAAGAGGCGCTAGTTATGGGTAAAGGCGAAGATACGCAGTATTTT
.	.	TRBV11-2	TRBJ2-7	CASRGSWGHGEQYF	TGTGCCAGCAGAGGGTCGTGGGGCCATGGTGAGCAGTACTTC
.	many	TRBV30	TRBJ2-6	CAWSVLQTGANVLTF	TGTGCCTGGAGTGTATTACAGACTGGGGCCAACGTCCTGACTTTC
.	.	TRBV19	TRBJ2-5	CASSIAARETQYF	TGTGCCAGTAGTATAGCGGCGAGGGAGACCCAGTACTTC
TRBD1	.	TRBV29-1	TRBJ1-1	CSAAGGSEAFF	TGCAGCGCTGCAGGGGGCTCTGAAGCTTTCTTT
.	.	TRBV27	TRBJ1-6	CAGGVGGLVYSPLHF	TGTGCCGGGGGGGTGGGGGGACTTGTTTATTCACCCCTCCACTTT
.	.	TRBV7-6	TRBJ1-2	CASSSPVGGASYGYTF	TGTGCCAGCAGCTCCCCGGTCGGGGGGGCCAGCTATGGCTACACCTTC
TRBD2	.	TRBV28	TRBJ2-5	CASSSPFGLRGAGGGETQYF	TGTGCCAGCAGTTCCCCTTTCGGCCTTAGAGGAGCGGGAGGGGGGGAGACCCAGTACTTC
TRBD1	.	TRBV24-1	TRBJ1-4	CATRRRTGITTNEKLFF	TGTGCCACCCGGCGAAGGACAGGTATTACGACTAATGAAAAACTGTTTTTT
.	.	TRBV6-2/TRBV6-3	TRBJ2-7	CASSYAGPSEQYF	TGTGCCAGCAGTTACGCAGGGCCCTCCGAGCAGTACTTC
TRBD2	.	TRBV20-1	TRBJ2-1	CSASGLAHYNEQFF	TGCAGTGCTAGTGGACTAGCGCATTACAATGAGCAGTTCTTC
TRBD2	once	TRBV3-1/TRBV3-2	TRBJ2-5	CASSPYSGSPQETQYF	TGTGCCAGCAGCCCCTATAGCGGGAGTCCCCAAGAGACCCAGTACTTC
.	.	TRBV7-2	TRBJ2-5	CASSLATLSIEGFRETQYF	TGTGCCAGCAGCTTAGCGACGCTTTCGATCGAAGGGTTCCGGGAGACCCAGTACTTC
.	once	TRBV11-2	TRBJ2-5	CASSPRGRGETQYF	TGTGCCAGCAGCCCCAGAGGGCGCGGGGAGACCCAGTACTTC
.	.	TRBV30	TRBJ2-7	CAWGDPWRRGTVNSYEQYF	TGTGCCTGGGGCGACCCCTGGAGGAGGGGGACAGTAAACTCCTACGAGCAGTACTTC
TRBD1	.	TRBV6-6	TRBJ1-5	CASSHGTGGLRNQPQHF	TGTGCCAGCAGTCACGGGACAGGGGGTCTCCGCAATCAGCCCCAGCATTTT
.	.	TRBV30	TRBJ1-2	CAWSVHFNGYTF	TGTGCCTGGAGTGTACATTTTAATGGCTACACCTTC
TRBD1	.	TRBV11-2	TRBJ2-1	CASSLTGDNEQFF	TGTGCCAGCAGCTTAACAGGGGACAATGAGCAGTTCTTC
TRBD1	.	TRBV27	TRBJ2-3	CASSLSGTGTDTQYF	TGTGCCAGCAGTTTATCCGGGACAGGCACAGATACGCAGTATTTT
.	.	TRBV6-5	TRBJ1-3	CASTSIPTPGNTIYF	TGTGCCAGCACCTCAATTCCCACCCCTGGAAACACCATATATTTT
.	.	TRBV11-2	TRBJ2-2	CASSLLAGPTGELFF	TGTGCCAGCAGCTTATTGGCAGGGCCCACCGGGGAGCTGTTTTTT